This T cell receptor (beta chain) was captured by sequencing in a study of identical twins. Via MiXCR, TCRdb re-called the 5' RACE reads, giving one row per CDR3 protein. The profile shows about 520,000 distinct CDR3 sequences, about 20% of them singletons. This clonotype was seen at least ten times. Its antigen remains unidentified. In germline, CDR1 is SGHRS, CDR2 YFSETQ. V dropped 2 bases and J dropped 6 bases, with 17 bases sitting between them. The CDR3 has 15 amino acids. Study-wide findings and caveats: Interpretation of the results relied on cross-sectional statistical analysis and not on following the same donors.

In addition, the sample was reused for a study of T cells expressing NK-cell markers. That report notes: Obtained from sorted CD3+CD56+NKG2C+, CD3+CD56+NKG2C- and CD3+CD56-NKG2C+ T cells were the TCR beta repertoires.

The receptor comes from a woman aged 18-29 years in good health. Sequenced sample: CD4+ T cells sorted from blood. This sequence joins TRBV5-1 and TRBJ1-1; TRBD1 might be the D (6 bases). CDR3 coding DNA: TGCGCCAGCAGCTTAATCCAGGGGACGGCAGCTGAAGCTTTCTTT. This translates into CASSLIQGTAAEAFF.